The subject of this entry is one T cell receptor beta chain. The entry originates in a study of shared clonotypes between healthy human individuals. V shed 2 bases and J shed 9 bases, with 14 bases lying between them. Looked up from germline, CDR1 is SGHVS and CDR2 is FQNEAQ. The CDR3 is 14 residues long. The assay was immunoSEQ multiplex PCR, and TCRdb's table has in-frame clones only and misses some. The sample lists approximately 470,000 clones; roughly 80% were seen once. The chain couples TRBV7-8 to TRBJ2-1; TRBD2 might be the D (6 bases). Sequenced input: PBMCs. The clonotype originates from a woman in her forties in good health. Some clones in this sample may be carry-over from other donors' samples. CDR3 coding DNA: TGTGCCAGCAGCTTAAGCGGGCCCTCTGCTGAGCAGTTCTTC. Its protein product is CASSLSGPSAEQFF.